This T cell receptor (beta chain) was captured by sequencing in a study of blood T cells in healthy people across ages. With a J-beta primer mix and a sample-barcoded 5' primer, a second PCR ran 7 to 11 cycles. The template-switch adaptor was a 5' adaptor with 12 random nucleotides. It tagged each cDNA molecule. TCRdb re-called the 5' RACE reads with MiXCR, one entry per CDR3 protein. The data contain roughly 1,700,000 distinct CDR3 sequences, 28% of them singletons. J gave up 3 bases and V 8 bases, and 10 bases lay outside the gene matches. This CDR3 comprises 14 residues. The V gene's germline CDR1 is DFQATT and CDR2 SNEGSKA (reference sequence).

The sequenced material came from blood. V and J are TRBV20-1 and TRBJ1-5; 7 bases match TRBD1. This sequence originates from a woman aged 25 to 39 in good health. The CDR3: CSKRQGTYNQPQHF. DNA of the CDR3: TGCAGTAAACGACAGGGCACCTACAATCAGCCCCAGCATTTT.